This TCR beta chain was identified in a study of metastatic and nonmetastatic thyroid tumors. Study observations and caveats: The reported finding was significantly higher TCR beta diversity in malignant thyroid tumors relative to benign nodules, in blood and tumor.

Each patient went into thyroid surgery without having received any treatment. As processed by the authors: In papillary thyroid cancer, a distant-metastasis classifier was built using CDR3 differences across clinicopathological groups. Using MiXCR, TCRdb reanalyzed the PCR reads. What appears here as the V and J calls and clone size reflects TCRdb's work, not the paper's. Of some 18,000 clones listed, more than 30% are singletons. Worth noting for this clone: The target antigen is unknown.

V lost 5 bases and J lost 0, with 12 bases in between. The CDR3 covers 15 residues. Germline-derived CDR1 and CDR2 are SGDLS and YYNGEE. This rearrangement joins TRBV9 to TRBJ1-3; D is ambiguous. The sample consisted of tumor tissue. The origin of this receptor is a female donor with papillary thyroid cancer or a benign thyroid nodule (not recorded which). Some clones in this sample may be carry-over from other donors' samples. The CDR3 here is CASRHEGRSGNTIYF. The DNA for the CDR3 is TGTGCCAGCAGACACGAGGGCCGCTCTGGAAACACCATATATTTT.